The 13 T cell receptor beta chains in this list originate from one sample, sequenced in a study of T cells in localized non-small cell lung cancer. The table came from immunoSEQ multiplex PCR; TCRdb's copy has only in-frame clones and leaves some out. Among fewer than 35,000 clones listed, around 90% were seen once. The input for sequencing was peripheral blood, taken before any cancer treatment. These TCRs come from a female donor older than 55 with stage I lung adenocarcinoma.

The CDR3 DNA reads TGTGCCAGCAGTCCCCTCTCCGAGACTGGCTACACCTTC. Translating it yields CASSPLSETGYTF. The rearrangement joins TRBV6-6 to TRBJ1-2; D not certain. Germline CDR1 is MNHNY and CDR2 is SVGAGI (reference sequence). V was shortened by 5 bases and J by 7 bases, with 14 bases between the two germline ends. This CDR3 has 13 amino acids.

The rearrangement links TRBV7-8 to TRBJ2-1; D call uncertain. Germline V lookup: CDR1 SGHVS, CDR2 FQNEAQ. This CDR3 contains 10 residues. V was clipped by 3 bases and J by 9 bases, with 3 bases between them. CDR3 in amino acids: CASSFGEQFF. CDR3 in DNA: TGTGCCAGCAGCTTCGGTGAGCAGTTCTTC.

This clone counts as medium-sized. The chain joins TRBV30 to TRBJ2-7; D might be TRBD1 or TRBD2, each matching 5 bases. CDR3 length: 14 residues. The germline gives CDR1 GTSNPN, CDR2 SVGIG (reference sequence). Trimming removed 1 base at V and 3 bases at J, with 13 bases between. CDR3 in DNA: TGTGCCTGGAGTGCCTGGGACGGACGCTACGAGCAGTACTTC. It yields the protein CAWSAWDGRYEQYF.

The CDR3 DNA reads TGTGCCAGCAGTTTGTCAGGGACCTACGAGCAGTACTTC. Protein product: CASSLSGTYEQYF. The V gene is TRBV6-1, the J gene TRBJ2-5; D is perhaps TRBD1 (5 bases). The DNA end is a closer match to TRBJ2-7, so the J assignment may be wrong. CDR1 MNHNS and CDR2 SASEGT come from the germline V gene. CDR3 length: 13 amino acids.

In DNA form, the CDR3 reads TGTGCCAGCTCAATCAACACAGATACGCAGTATTTT. Translating it yields CASSINTDTQYF. V and J are TRBV18 and TRBJ2-3, with D hard to call. The V gene's germline CDR1 is KGHSH and CDR2 LQKENI. Trimming took off 5 bases at V and 2 bases at J, with 5 bases between the two ends. The CDR3 has 12 amino acids.

The V call is TRBV7-7, the J call TRBJ2-7; 14 positions match TRBD2. V gave up 5 bases and J gave up 6 bases; unmatched junction bases: 9. This CDR3 has 16 amino acids. Germline assignment: CDR1 SSHAT and CDR2 FNYEAQ (reference sequence). The DNA of the CDR3 is TGTGCCAGCAGCCCGGGACTAGCGGGAGTCTCGCCCGAGCAGTACTTC. Protein: CASSPGLAGVSPEQYF.

V and J are TRBV19 and TRBJ2-3, with D hard to call. CDR1 is LNHDA, CDR2 SQIVND, per germline (reference sequence). V was shortened by 3 bases and J by 1 base, with 5 bases between the two germline ends. This CDR3 spans 13 amino acids. Here the CDR3 DNA reads TGTGCCAGTAGTATTGCACGCACAGATACGCAGTATTTT. It specifies CASSIARTDTQYF. The variable domain in full, with the rest retrieved from reference TRBV19 and TRBJ2-3, is DGGITQSPKYLFRKEGQNVTLSCEQNLNHDAMYWYRQDPGQGLRLIYYSQIVNDFQKGDIAEGYSVSREKKESFPLTVTSAQKNPTAFYLCASSIARTDTQYFGPGTRLTVL.

J is TRBJ1-2 and V is TRBV2, with unresolved D. The CDR3 totals 16 residues. Germline values: CDR1 SNHLY, CDR2 FYNNEI. Trimming pared 0 bases from V and 3 bases from J, leaving 14 bases between. The CDR3 reads CASSEAEHQRHYGYTF. The CDR3 coding sequence is TGTGCCAGCAGTGAAGCCGAACACCAGCGGCACTATGGCTACACCTTC.

This chain joins TRBV7-2 and TRBJ2-7, with 11 bases lining up with TRBD2. Germline V gene data show CDR1 as SGHTA and CDR2 as FQGNSA. The CDR3 loop spans 15 amino acids. J was trimmed by 2 bases and V by 0 bases; bases with no gene match: 0. The CDR3 loop is CASSLASGRAYEQYF. For the CDR3, the DNA is TGTGCCAGCAGCTTAGCTAGCGGGAGGGCCTACGAGCAGTACTTC. Filled out from reference TRBV7-2 and TRBJ2-7, the complete variable domain reads GAGVSQSPSNKVTEKGKDVELRCDPISGHTALYWYRQSLGQGLEFLIYFQGNSAPDKSGLPSDRFSAERTGGSVSTLTIQRTQQEDSAVYLCASSLASGRAYEQYFGPGTRLTVT.

The count of this clone is one. V is TRBV30 and J is TRBJ1-5; D ambiguous. Between the trimmed V and J ends, which lost 1 base and 5 bases, there was a span of 12 bases. Germline CDR1 and CDR2: GTSNPN and SVGIG (reference sequence). This CDR3 is built from 14 residues. As DNA, the CDR3 is TGTGCCTGGAGTGCCGGGAATAACGATCAGCCCCAGCATTTT. Protein sequence: CAWSAGNNDQPQHF.

This clone was observed a handful of times. The rearrangement uses TRBV29-1 and TRBJ1-1; no firm D call. This CDR3 contains 13 residues. Trimming took off 6 bases at V and 1 base at J, with 12 bases between the two ends. Germline CDR1 is SQVTM and CDR2 is ANQGSEA. CDR3 amino acids: CSVLRPGNTEAFF. The DNA for the CDR3 is TGCAGCGTCTTAAGGCCGGGGAACACTGAAGCTTTCTTT. Looking up the rest from reference TRBV29-1 and TRBJ1-1 gives the full variable domain: SAVISQKPSRDICQRGTSLTIQCQVDSQVTMMFWYRQQPGQSLTLIATANQGSEATYESGFVIDKFPISRPNLTFSTLTVSNMSPEDSSIYLCSVLRPGNTEAFFGQGTRLTVV.

DNA for the CDR3: TGTGCCAGTACCCGGACTAGCGGCGGTAATGAGCAGTTCTTC. Protein: CASTRTSGGNEQFF. This sequence joins TRBV19 and TRBJ2-1; 10 positions agree with TRBD2. Germline lookup yields CDR1 LNHDA and CDR2 SQIVND (reference sequence). This CDR3 comprises 14 residues. V shed 7 bases, J shed 7 bases, and the junction held 7 bases outside the gene matches.

The chain carries TRBV5-5 and TRBJ2-7, with D possibly being TRBD2 (5 bases). Germline V gives CDR1 SGHKS, CDR2 YYEKEE (reference sequence). The CDR3 has 14 residues. The V end was cut by 0 bases, the J end by 6 bases, with 13 bases between. CDR3 sequence reads: CASSLAGLDGEQYF. Written as DNA, the CDR3 is TGTGCCAGCAGCTTGGCCGGACTCGACGGCGAGCAGTACTTC.